The TCR beta chain described here comes from a study of T cell changes during pregnancy in multiple sclerosis. The CDR3 has 14 amino acids. Germline lookup yields CDR1 MNHEY and CDR2 SVGAGI. The assay was immunoSEQ multiplex PCR, and TCRdb's table has in-frame clones only and misses some. In the table there are approximately 49,000 clones, around 91% of which are singletons. Comment on this clone: Germline and junction disagree at one end, which may indicate a read error.

The sample here was peripheral blood, taken after pregnancy. The sequence was obtained from a female donor in good health, enrolled as a control in a pregnancy study. V gene TRBV6-5 combines with J gene TRBJ1-2, with no clear D. Written as DNA, the CDR3 is TGTGCCAGCACTTACGGTCAGGAGGACTATGGCTACACCTTC. This translates into CASTYGQEDYGYTF.